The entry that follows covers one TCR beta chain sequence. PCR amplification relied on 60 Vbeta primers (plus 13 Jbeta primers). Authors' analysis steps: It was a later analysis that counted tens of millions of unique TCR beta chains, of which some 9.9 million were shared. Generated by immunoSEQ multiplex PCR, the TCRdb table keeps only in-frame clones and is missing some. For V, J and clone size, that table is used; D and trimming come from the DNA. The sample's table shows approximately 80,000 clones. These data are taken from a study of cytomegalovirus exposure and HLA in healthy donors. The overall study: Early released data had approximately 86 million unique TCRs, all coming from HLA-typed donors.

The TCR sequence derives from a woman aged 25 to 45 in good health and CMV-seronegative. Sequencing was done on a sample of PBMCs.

The CDR3 spells CASRLSGRSVNEQFF. Written as DNA, the CDR3 is TGTGCCAGCAGACTGAGCGGGAGATCTGTCAATGAGCAGTTCTTC. This chain joins TRBV27 and TRBJ2-1; 8 bases agree with TRBD2. The CDR3 length is 15 residues. Germline-derived CDR1 and CDR2 are MNHEY and SMNVEV (reference sequence). Trimming removed 6 bases from V and 6 bases from J; junction bases left unmatched: 10.